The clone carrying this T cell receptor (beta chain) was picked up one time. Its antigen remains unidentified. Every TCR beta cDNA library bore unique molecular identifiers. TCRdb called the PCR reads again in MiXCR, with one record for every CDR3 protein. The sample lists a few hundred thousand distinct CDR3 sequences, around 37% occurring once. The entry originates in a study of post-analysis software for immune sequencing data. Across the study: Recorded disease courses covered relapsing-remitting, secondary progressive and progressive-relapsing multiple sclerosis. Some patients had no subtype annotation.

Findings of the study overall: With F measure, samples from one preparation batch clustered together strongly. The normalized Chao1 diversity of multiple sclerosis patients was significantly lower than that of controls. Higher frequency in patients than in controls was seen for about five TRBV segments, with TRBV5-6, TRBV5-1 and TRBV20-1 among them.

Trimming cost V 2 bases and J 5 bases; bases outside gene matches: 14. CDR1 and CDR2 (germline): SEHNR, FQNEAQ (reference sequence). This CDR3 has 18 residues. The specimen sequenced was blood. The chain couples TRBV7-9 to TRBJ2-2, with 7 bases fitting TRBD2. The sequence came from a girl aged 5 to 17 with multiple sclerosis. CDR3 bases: TGTGCCAGCAGCTTACCTCCGGGCGGGGGAGGAACGACCGGGGAGCTGTTTTTT. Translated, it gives CASSLPPGGGGTTGELFF.